This is a list of T cell receptor beta chains from one sample in a study of T cell responses to AZD1222 COVID-19 vaccine. Method: immunoSEQ multiplex PCR; TCRdb's copy keeps in-frame clones and lacks some. The top ten clones hold under 2% of a sample with over 120,000 clones, 80% to 90% of them seen once. Sequencing was performed on peripheral blood, taken on day 0 of AZD1222 vaccination. These receptors came from an adult in good health. CDR3s include the opening cysteine and the closing phenylalanine or tryptophan. D genes are given only for firm matches. Only part of the rows carry a size: once, few, many, or a class if the clone is expanded.

D gene,V gene,clone size,J gene,CDR3 DNA,CDR3 protein
-,TRBV11-2,-,TRBJ1-2,TGTGCCAGCAGCTTAGATGGGGAGGGGCACGGCGGCTACACCTTC,CASSLDGEGHGGYTF
TRBD2,TRBV6-5,-,TRBJ2-7,TGTGCCAGCAGTTACTTGCCGGGGAGGGCGGGGGAGCAGTACTTC,CASSYLPGRAGEQYF
-,TRBV5-1,few,TRBJ1-2,TGCGCCAGCACCTTCAATTCCTATGGCTACACCTTC,CASTFNSYGYTF
TRBD2,TRBV6-5,-,TRBJ2-5,TGTGCCAGCAGTTACGGGGCGGGGGTAGGGACCCAGTACTTC,CASSYGAGVGTQYF
-,TRBV4-1,-,TRBJ1-2,TGCGCCAGCAGCCAAGAAAGAAGGTCAGCCTATGGCTACACCTTC,CASSQERRSAYGYTF
TRBD1,TRBV7-9,-,TRBJ1-6,TGTGCCAGCAGCTTAGGGGTTGGGACAGGTAATTCACCCCTCCACTTT,CASSLGVGTGNSPLHF
TRBD1,TRBV4-1,-,TRBJ2-5,TGCGCCAGCAGCTCACCCTACCGGGACAGGGAAGGAAAGACCCAGTACTTC,CASSSPYRDREGKTQYF
-,TRBV30,-,TRBJ1-1,TGTGCCTGGAGTGTGGTAGTGAACACTGAAGCTTTCTTT,CAWSVVVNTEAFF
-,TRBV28,-,TRBJ1-5,TGTGCCAGCAGTCCCTCCGGACGTCGCAATCAGCCCCAGCATTTT,CASSPSGRRNQPQHF
TRBD2,TRBV19,-,TRBJ2-3,TGTGCCAGTAGCCTTAGCGGGGGGCTAACAGATACGCAGTATTTT,CASSLSGGLTDTQYF
-,TRBV7-3,-,TRBJ2-5,TGTGCCAGCAGCCTGGGAGGATGGTCTGGTGGGGAGACCCAGTACTTC,CASSLGGWSGGETQYF
-,TRBV5-1,-,TRBJ2-2,TGCGCCAGCCTTCCGGGGGGCGCCAACACCGGGGAGCTGTTTTTT,CASLPGGANTGELFF
-,TRBV6-5,-,TRBJ2-6,TGTGCCAGCAGTTATCAGGGGGGGGCCAACGTCCTGACTTTC,CASSYQGGANVLTF
-,TRBV28,once,TRBJ2-3,TGTGCCAGCAGTCCCGCCCGAAGCGGGCCCGGGACCCAAAACACAGATACGCAGTATTTT,CASSPARSGPGTQNTDTQYF
TRBD1,TRBV6-5,-,TRBJ2-2,TGTGCCAGCAGTTTCCAGGGGGCCCTCACCGGGGAGCTGTTTTTT,CASSFQGALTGELFF
TRBD1,TRBV5-4,-,TRBJ1-2,TGTGCCAGCAGCTTCGGACAGGGGGCTTGGGGCTACACCTTC,CASSFGQGAWGYTF
TRBD1,TRBV12-3/TRBV12-4,-,TRBJ1-5,TGTGCCAGCAGGGACAGGGCTGGACAGCCCCAGCATTTT,CASRDRAGQPQHF
-,TRBV18,-,TRBJ1-2,TGTGCCAGCTCACCACCGGCAGAGCGAAGGGGCTATGGCTACACCTTC,CASSPPAERRGYGYTF
-,TRBV27,-,TRBJ1-6,TGTGCCAGCAGTTTAGACCCGGACAATTCACCCCTCCACTTT,CASSLDPDNSPLHF
-,TRBV2,few,TRBJ1-6,TGTGCCAGCAGCCCAGTTGCTAATTCACCCCTCCACTTT,CASSPVANSPLHF
TRBD1,TRBV19,-,TRBJ1-2,TGTGCCAGTAGGTCTATGGAGGGGGCCCATGGCTACACCTTC,CASRSMEGAHGYTF
-,TRBV6-5,once,TRBJ1-1,TGTGCCAGCAGTTACTGGGGCACTGAAGCTTTCTTT,CASSYWGTEAFF
-,TRBV6-2/TRBV6-3,-,TRBJ1-5,TGTGCCAGCAGTTACTCGAGTAAGTCGCAGCCCCAGCATTTT,CASSYSSKSQPQHF
-,TRBV28,-,TRBJ2-2,TGTGCCAGCAGTTTTCGAGGCGGGGAGCTGTTTTTT,CASSFRGGELFF
-,TRBV2,-,TRBJ2-3,TGTGCCAGCAGTGGAAGGGTCGGCACAGATACGCAGTATTTT,CASSGRVGTDTQYF
-,TRBV2,-,TRBJ2-6,TGTGCCAGCCTCGGACTCTCTGGGGCCAACGTCCTGACTTTC,CASLGLSGANVLTF
-,TRBV27,-,TRBJ1-5,TGTGCCAGCAGTTGGAGGAACAATCAGCCCCAGCATTTT,CASSWRNNQPQHF
TRBD2,TRBV6-5,-,TRBJ2-7,TGTGCCAGCACCCGGACTAGCGGCGAGCAGTACTTC,CASTRTSGEQYF
-,TRBV5-1,-,TRBJ1-1,TGCGCCAGCAGCTTCGGGACATTTGGCACTGAAGCTTTCTTT,CASSFGTFGTEAFF
TRBD1,TRBV3-1/TRBV3-2,-,TRBJ1-5,TGTGCCAGCAGCCAAGGAAATGTACAGGGGACACGGCCCCAGCATTTT,CASSQGNVQGTRPQHF